This TCR beta chain originates from a study of T cells in Graves' hyperthyroidism and ophthalmopathy. Study-wide points: A model using 13 V-J features told ophthalmopathy apart from stable hyperthyroidism.

Uncontrolled infection, other autoimmune disease, pregnancy or lactation disqualified patients from enrolment. Clinicians diagnosed patients from clinical symptoms, serum thyroxine and TRAb, thyroid ultrasound and orbital computed tomography. Ahead of any ophthalmopathy symptoms, the blood sample was obtained at the first diagnosis of hyperthyroidism. It was RNA transcripts that yielded the amplified TCR beta CDR3 regions. First-round RT-PCR with HTBI primers amplified the TCR CDR3 region. TCRdb re-called the multiplex PCR reads with MiXCR, one entry per CDR3 protein. The sample has roughly 580,000 distinct CDR3 sequences; about 15% are singletons. This clonotype appeared a few times. Antigen unknown. This CDR3 is 13 amino acids long. Trimming removed 1 base from V and 7 bases from J, with 11 bases in between. Germline V gives CDR1 SGHDT, CDR2 YYEEEE.

The sample was blood. V gene TRBV5-6 combines with J gene TRBJ2-5; possibly TRBD2 for D (5 bases). The clonotype originates from a woman aged 25 to 39 with Graves' hyperthyroidism that later progressed to Graves' ophthalmopathy. The CDR3 here is CASSLLFEGTQYF. The CDR3 region has the DNA TGTGCCAGCAGCTTGTTGTTCGAGGGGACCCAGTACTTC.